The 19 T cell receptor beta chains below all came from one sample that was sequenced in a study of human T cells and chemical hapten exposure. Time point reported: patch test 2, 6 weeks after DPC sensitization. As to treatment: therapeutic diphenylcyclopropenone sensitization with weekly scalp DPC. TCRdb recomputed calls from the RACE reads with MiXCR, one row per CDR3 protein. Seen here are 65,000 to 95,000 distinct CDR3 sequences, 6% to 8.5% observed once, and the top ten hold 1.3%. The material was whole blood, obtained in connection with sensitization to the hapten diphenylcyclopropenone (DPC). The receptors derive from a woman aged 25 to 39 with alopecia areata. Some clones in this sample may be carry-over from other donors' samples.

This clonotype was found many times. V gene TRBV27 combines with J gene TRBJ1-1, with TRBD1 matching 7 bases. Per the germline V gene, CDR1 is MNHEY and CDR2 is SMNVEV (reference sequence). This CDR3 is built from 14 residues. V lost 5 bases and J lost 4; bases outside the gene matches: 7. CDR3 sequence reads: CASSPDRALTEAFF. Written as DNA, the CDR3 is TGTGCCAGCAGTCCCGACAGGGCCCTCACTGAAGCTTTCTTT.

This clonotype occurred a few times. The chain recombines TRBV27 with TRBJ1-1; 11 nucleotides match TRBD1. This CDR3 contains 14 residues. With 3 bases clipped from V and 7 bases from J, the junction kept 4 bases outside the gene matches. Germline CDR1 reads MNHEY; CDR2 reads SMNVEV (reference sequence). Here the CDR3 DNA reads TGTGCCAGCAGTTTGGGACAGGGGGGCGGTGAAGCTTTCTTT. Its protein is CASSLGQGGGEAFF.

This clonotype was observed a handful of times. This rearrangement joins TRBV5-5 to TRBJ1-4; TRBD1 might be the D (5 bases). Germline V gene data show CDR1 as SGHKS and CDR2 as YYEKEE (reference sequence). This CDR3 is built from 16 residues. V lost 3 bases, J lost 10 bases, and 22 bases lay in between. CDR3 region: CASSYQVSFGGGKLFF. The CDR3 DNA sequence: TGTGCCAGCAGCTACCAGGTATCCTTCGGCGGGGGAAAACTGTTTTTT.

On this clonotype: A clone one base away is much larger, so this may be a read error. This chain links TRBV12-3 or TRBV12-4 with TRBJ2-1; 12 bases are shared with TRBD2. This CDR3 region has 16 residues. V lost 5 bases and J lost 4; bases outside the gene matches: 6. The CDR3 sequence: CASSGLAGKLYNEQFF. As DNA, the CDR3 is TGTGCCAGCAGTGGACTAGCGGGGAAACTTTACAATGAGCAGTTCTTC.

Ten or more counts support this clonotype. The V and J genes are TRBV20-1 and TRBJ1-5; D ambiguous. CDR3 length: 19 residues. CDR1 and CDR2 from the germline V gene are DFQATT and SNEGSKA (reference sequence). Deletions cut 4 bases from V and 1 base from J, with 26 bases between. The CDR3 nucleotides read TGCAGTGCTAATGAGCCGTGGGAGGTTTGGATTAAAAGCAATCAGCCCCAGCATTTT. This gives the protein CSANEPWEVWIKSNQPQHF.

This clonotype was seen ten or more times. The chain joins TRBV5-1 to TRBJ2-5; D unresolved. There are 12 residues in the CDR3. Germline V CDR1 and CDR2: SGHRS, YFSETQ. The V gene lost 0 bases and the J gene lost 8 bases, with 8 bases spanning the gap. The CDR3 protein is CASSLDSRTQYF. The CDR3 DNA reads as TGCGCCAGCAGCTTGGATTCAAGAACCCAGTACTTC. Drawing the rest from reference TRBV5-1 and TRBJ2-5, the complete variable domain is KAGVTQTPRYLIKTRGQQVTLSCSPISGHRSVSWYQQTPGQGLQFLFEYFSETQRNKGNFPGRFSGRQFSNSRSEMNVSTLELGDSALYLCASSLDSRTQYFGPGTRLLVL.

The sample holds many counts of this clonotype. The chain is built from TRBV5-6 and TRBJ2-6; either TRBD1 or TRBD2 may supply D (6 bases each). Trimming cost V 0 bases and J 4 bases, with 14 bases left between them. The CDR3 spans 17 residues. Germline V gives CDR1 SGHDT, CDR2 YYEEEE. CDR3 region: CASSLEGGRSGANVLTF. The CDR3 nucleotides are TGTGCCAGCAGCTTGGAGGGGGGTAGGTCGGGGGCCAACGTCCTGACTTTC.

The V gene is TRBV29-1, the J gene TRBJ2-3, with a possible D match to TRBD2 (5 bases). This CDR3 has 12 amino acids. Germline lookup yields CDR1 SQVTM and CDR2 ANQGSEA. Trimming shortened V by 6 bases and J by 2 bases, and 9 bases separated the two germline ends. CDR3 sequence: CSVRAFTDTQYF. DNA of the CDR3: TGCAGCGTGCGGGCCTTCACAGATACGCAGTATTTT.

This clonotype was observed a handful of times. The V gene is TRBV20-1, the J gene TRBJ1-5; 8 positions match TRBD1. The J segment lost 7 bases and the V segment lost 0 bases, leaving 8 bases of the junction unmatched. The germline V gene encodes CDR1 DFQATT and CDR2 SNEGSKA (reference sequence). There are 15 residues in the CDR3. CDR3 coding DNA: TGCAGTGCTAGAGATAGTCAGGGGGCCGGGCAGCCCCAGCATTTT. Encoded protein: CSARDSQGAGQPQHF.

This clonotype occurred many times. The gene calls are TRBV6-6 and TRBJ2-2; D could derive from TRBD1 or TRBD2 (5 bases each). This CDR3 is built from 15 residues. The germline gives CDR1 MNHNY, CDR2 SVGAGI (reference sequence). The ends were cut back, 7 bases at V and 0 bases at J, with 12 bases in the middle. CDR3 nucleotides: TGTGCCAGCAAGTTTGAGGGACCGAACACCGGGGAGCTGTTTTTT. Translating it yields CASKFEGPNTGELFF.

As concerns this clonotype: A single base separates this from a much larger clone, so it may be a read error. The CDR3 is CASRSGCVTEAFF. Written as DNA, the CDR3 is TGTGCCAGCAGGTCGGGGTGCGTCACTGAAGCTTTCTTT. The chain combines TRBV12-3 or TRBV12-4 with TRBJ1-1; D gene unclear. The CDR3 is 13 residues long. V lost 6 bases and J 4 bases, leaving 12 bases between the germline ends.

This chain's CDR3 is CASRLQGAATEAFF. The CDR3 bases are TGTGCCAGCAGGCTTCAGGGGGCGGCCACTGAAGCTTTCTTT. The rearrangement uses TRBV7-9 and TRBJ1-1, with 8 bases aligning to TRBD1. There are 14 residues in the CDR3. Germline lookup yields CDR1 SEHNR and CDR2 FQNEAQ (reference sequence). V shed 6 bases, J shed 4 bases, and the junction held 7 bases outside the gene matches.

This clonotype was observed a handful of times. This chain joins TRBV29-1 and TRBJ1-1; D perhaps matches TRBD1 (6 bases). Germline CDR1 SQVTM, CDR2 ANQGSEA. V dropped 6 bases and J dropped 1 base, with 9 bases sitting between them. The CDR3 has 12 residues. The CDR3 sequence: CSVATGNTEAFF. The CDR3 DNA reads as TGCAGCGTGGCGACAGGGAACACTGAAGCTTTCTTT.

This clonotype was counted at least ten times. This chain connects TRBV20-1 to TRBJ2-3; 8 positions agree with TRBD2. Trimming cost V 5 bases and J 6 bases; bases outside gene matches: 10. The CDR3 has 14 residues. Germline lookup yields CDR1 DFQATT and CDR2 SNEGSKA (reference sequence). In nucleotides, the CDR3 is TGCAGTGCTGACTCCCGGGGGGGCCTTGATACGCAGTATTTT. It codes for CSADSRGGLDTQYF.

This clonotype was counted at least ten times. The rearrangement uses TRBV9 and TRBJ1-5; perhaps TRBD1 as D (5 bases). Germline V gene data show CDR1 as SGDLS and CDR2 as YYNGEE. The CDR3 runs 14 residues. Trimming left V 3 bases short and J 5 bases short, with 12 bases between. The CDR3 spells CASSAPGADQPQHF. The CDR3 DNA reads TGTGCCAGCAGCGCGCCTGGGGCTGATCAGCCCCAGCATTTT.

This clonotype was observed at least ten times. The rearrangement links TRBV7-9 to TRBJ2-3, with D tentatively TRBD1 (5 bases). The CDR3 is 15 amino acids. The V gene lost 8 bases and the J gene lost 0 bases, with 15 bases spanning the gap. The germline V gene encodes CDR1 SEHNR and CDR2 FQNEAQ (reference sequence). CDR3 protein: CASPPQGSSTDTQYF. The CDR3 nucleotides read TGTGCCAGCCCCCCTCAGGGATCTAGCACAGATACGCAGTATTTT.

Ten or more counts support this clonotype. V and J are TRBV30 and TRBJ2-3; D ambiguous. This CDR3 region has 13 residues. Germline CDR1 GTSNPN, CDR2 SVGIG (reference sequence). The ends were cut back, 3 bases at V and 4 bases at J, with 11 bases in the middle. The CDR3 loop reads CAWSLRRADTQYF. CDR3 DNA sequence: TGTGCCTGGAGCCTCAGAAGGGCAGATACGCAGTATTTT. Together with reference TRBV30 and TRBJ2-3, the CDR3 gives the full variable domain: SQTIHQWPATLVQPVGSPLSLECTVEGTSNPNLYWYRQAAGRGLQLLFYSVGIGQISSEVPQNLSASRPQDRQFILSSKKLLLSDSGFYLCAWSLRRADTQYFGPGTRLTVL.

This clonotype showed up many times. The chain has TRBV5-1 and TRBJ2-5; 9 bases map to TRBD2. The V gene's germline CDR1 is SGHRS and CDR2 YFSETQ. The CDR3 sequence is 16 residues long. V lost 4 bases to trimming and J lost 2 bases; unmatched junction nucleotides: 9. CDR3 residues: CASSLRTSGQQETQYF. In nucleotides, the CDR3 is TGCGCCAGCAGCCTTCGAACTAGCGGGCAACAAGAGACCCAGTACTTC.

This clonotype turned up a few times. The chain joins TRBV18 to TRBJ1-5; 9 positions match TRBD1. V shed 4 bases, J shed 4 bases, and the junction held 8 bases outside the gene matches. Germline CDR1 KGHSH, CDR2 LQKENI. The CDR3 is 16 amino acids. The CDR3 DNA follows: TGTGCCAGCTCACAGGGGACAGGGCCGACGAATCAGCCCCAGCATTTT. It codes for CASSQGTGPTNQPQHF.